Shown below are 27 T cell receptor beta chains from a single sample sequenced in a study of CD4 T cells in relation to SARS-CoV-2 and coronaviruses. This table comes from immunoSEQ multiplex PCR, and its TCRdb copy is limited to in-frame clones, with some not included. The table has about 21,000 clones, 74% seen once; the top ten hold roughly 12%. For these receptors, no antigen is known. CD4+ T cells from unexposed donors were obtained before the COVID-19 pandemic (2011-2018). After ten to eleven days of culture, CD4+ T cells were isolated. Sequencing was carried out using CD4+ T cells from PBMCs, cultured in vitro. Every receptor here comes from a human donor in good health.

V is TRBV2 and J is TRBJ2-1, with 10 bases that match TRBD2. The V gene end was trimmed by 7 bases and the J gene end by 4 bases; junction bases not matched to a gene: 7. From germline, CDR1 is SNHLY and CDR2 FYNNEI. CDR3 length equals 15 residues. The chain's CDR3 is CASIEREGVYNEQFF. CDR3 nucleotide sequence: TGTGCCAGCATCGAGCGGGAGGGCGTATACAATGAGCAGTTCTTC.

The genes are TRBV10-3 and TRBJ1-1, with a weak D call TRBD1 (5 bases). Germline V gene data show CDR1 as ENHRY and CDR2 as SYGVKD. The CDR3 spans 13 residues. V was shortened by 6 bases and J by 8 bases, with 16 bases between the two germline ends. CDR3 loop: CAIRDIRSSEAFF. The CDR3 DNA reads as TGTGCCATCAGGGACATCAGGTCATCCGAAGCTTTCTTT.

The rearrangement joins TRBV20-1 to TRBJ2-1; 8 positions match TRBD2. Germline V gene sequence: CDR1 DFQATT, CDR2 SNEGSKA (reference sequence). V was clipped by 3 bases and J by 11 bases; unmatched bases: 27. The CDR3 consists of 19 residues. CDR3 in DNA: TGCAGTGCTAGTTTGGGCGGGAGGCTAACCCATATAATTGGTTTTAAGCAGTTCTTC. It is translated as CSASLGGRLTHIIGFKQFF.

The rearrangement joins TRBV6-1 to TRBJ1-1; tentative D call: TRBD1 (6 bases). With 3 bases removed from V and 8 bases from J, the gap between germline ends came to 16 bases. The CDR3 runs to 14 residues. In germline, CDR1 is MNHNS, CDR2 SASEGT. The CDR3 spells CASSEGLRQAEAFF. The CDR3 DNA reads as TGTGCCAGCAGTGAGGGGTTGCGACAGGCGGAAGCTTTCTTT.

V and J are TRBV24-1 and TRBJ2-3; possibly TRBD1 for D (6 bases). CDR1 KGHDR and CDR2 SFDVKD come from the germline V gene. V gave up 1 base and J gave up 4 bases, with 11 bases separating them. This CDR3 is built from 15 residues. As DNA, the CDR3 is TGTGCCACCAGTGATTTAGCCAGGGGCGCAGATACGCAGTATTTT. Encoded protein: CATSDLARGADTQYF.

A few counts support this clone. The DNA for the CDR3 is TGTGCCAGCAGCTTGGGCGGAAAAGACACCGGGGAGCTGTTTTTT. This translates into CASSLGGKDTGELFF. The rearrangement joins TRBV5-4 to TRBJ2-2; no definite D call. The V gene's germline CDR1 is SGHNT and CDR2 YYREEE (reference sequence). The CDR3 runs to 15 residues. V lost 0 bases to trimming and J lost 3 bases, with 9 bases between them.

This chain joins TRBV19 and TRBJ1-5, with TRBD1 matching 7 bases. Looked up from germline, CDR1 is LNHDA and CDR2 is SQIVND (reference sequence). This CDR3 is built from 17 residues. V dropped 1 base and J dropped 5; count of bases not matched to a gene: 11. CDR3 coding DNA: TGTGCCAGTAGTATAGGCGGAGGGACAGTCTACGATCAGCCCCAGCATTTT. This encodes CASSIGGGTVYDQPQHF.

This clone was seen just once. This chain links TRBV6-4 with TRBJ2-1; D possibly matches TRBD1 or TRBD2 (5 bases each). The V end was cut by 2 bases, the J end by 10 bases, with 15 bases between. Germline V lookup: CDR1 MRHNA, CDR2 SNTAGT. The length of the CDR3 is 14 residues. CDR3 loop: CASSDRAEDTEQFF. In DNA, the CDR3 is TGTGCCAGCAGTGACCGGGCGGAGGACACAGAGCAGTTCTTC.

The chain couples TRBV5-1 to TRBJ1-2; TRBD1 agrees at 9 bases. Trimming took 3 bases from V and 4 from J; bases not matched to a gene: 4. From germline, CDR1 is SGHRS and CDR2 YFSETQ. The CDR3 length is 14 residues. This CDR3 is CASSSGTGPYGYTF. The CDR3 DNA reads TGCGCCAGCAGCTCCGGGACAGGGCCCTATGGCTACACCTTC.

The chain recombines TRBV11-3 with TRBJ1-1, with 7 bases that match TRBD1. This CDR3 region has 18 residues. Germline V gene data show CDR1 as SGHNT and CDR2 as YENEEA. J gave up 4 bases and V 2 bases, and 16 bases lay outside the gene matches. The CDR3 bases are TGTGCCAGCAGCTTATTGTTCATCAGGGGGGCGCGGTTCACTGAAGCTTTCTTT. It specifies CASSLLFIRGARFTEAFF.

The J gene is TRBJ2-1, the V gene TRBV2; perhaps TRBD2 as D (6 bases). The CDR3 length is 12 residues. V was cut by 4 bases and J by 6 bases, with 7 bases left in between. Germline CDR1 SNHLY, CDR2 FYNNEI. Here the CDR3 reads CASSGRGNEQFF. The CDR3 coding sequence is TGTGCCAGCAGTGGGAGGGGCAATGAGCAGTTCTTC.

CDR3 amino acids: CASRKRGGSGFSNQPQHF. The CDR3 DNA reads as TGTGCCAGCAGGAAGCGGGGGGGGTCGGGGTTTAGCAATCAGCCCCAGCATTTT. The rearrangement uses TRBV28 and TRBJ1-5; D is perhaps TRBD1 (5 bases). V was clipped by 6 bases and J by 0 bases, with 21 bases between them. The CDR3 contains 18 residues. Looked up from germline, CDR1 is MDHEN and CDR2 is SYDVKM.

This clone was seen more than once but under ten times. The chain links TRBV6-5 to TRBJ1-1; no definite D call. The germline V gene encodes CDR1 MNHEY and CDR2 SVGAGI. With 3 bases removed from V and 1 base from J, the gap between germline ends came to 6 bases. The CDR3 runs 13 residues. The CDR3 spells CASSYSSNTEAFF. The CDR3 DNA follows: TGTGCCAGCAGTTATAGCTCGAACACTGAAGCTTTCTTT.

V and J are TRBV28 and TRBJ2-3; 7 nucleotides align to TRBD2. Per germline, CDR1 MDHEN and CDR2 SYDVKM. The J segment lost 6 bases and the V segment lost 8 bases, leaving 11 bases of the junction unmatched. This CDR3 is 14 amino acids long. The CDR3 nucleotides read TGTGCCAGCGCTGGGGCGGGAGTAGCCGATACGCAGTATTTT. It translates to CASAGAGVADTQYF.

The chain links TRBV9 to TRBJ2-1; 9 nucleotides agree with TRBD1. Germline V gene data show CDR1 as SGDLS and CDR2 as YYNGEE. The CDR3 loop spans 15 amino acids. The ends lost 2 bases at V and 1 base at J; junction bases unmatched: 1. CDR3 residues: CASSVGTGSYNEQFF. The CDR3 DNA follows: TGTGCCAGCAGCGTCGGGACAGGGTCCTACAATGAGCAGTTCTTC. The full variable domain, rest sourced from reference TRBV9 and TRBJ2-1, is DSGVTQTPKHLITATGQRVTLRCSPRSGDLSVYWYQQSLDQGLQFLIQYYNGEERAKGNILERFSAQQFPDLHSELNLSSLELGDSALYFCASSVGTGSYNEQFFGPGTRLTVL.

The chain combines TRBV11-2 with TRBJ1-1; 8 bases line up with TRBD1. With V trimmed by 3 bases and J by 5 bases, 5 bases remained unmatched. Germline V lookup: CDR1 SGHAT, CDR2 FQNNGV. This CDR3 comprises 14 residues. The CDR3 DNA reads TGTGCCAGCAGCTTTAGGACAGGGCGAACTGAAGCTTTCTTT. Its translation is CASSFRTGRTEAFF.

This chain links TRBV5-1 with TRBJ2-2, with TRBD2 identical over 13 bases. V gave up 4 bases and J gave up 4 bases; unmatched junction bases: 7. This CDR3 has 17 amino acids. The germline V gene encodes CDR1 SGHRS and CDR2 YFSETQ. CDR3 region: CASSGGLAGAGTGELFF. As DNA, the CDR3 is TGCGCCAGCAGCGGTGGACTAGCGGGAGCGGGCACCGGGGAGCTGTTTTTT.

The chain joins TRBV7-5 to TRBJ2-2; the table calls TRBD2, which could not be checked here. TRBV7-5 is described as a pseudogene. This CDR3 contains 18 residues. CDR3 loop: CARSLVTSGSRYTGELFF. CDR3 DNA: TGTGCCAGAAGCTTAGTGACTAGCGGGAGTCGATACACCGGGGAGCTGTTTTTT.

This chain uses TRBV5-5 with TRBJ1-5; D perhaps matches TRBD1 (5 bases). This CDR3 contains 14 residues. CDR1 and CDR2 (germline): SGHKS, YYEKEE (reference sequence). The germline V and J ends were trimmed by 4 bases and 6 bases, with 14 bases remaining between them. CDR3 coding DNA: TGTGCCAGCAGCCTTGGGGGGGACGGTCAGCCCCAGCATTTT. It is translated as CASSLGGDGQPQHF.

This chain uses TRBV5-1 with TRBJ2-5; 7 bases line up with TRBD1. With V trimmed by 5 bases and J by 2 bases, 3 bases remained unmatched. The CDR3 contains 13 residues. Germline V lookup: CDR1 SGHRS, CDR2 YFSETQ. The CDR3 is CASRQGTQETQYF. The CDR3 DNA follows: TGCGCCAGCAGACAGGGGACACAAGAGACCCAGTACTTC.

The chain is built from TRBV11-2 and TRBJ2-2; 9 bases line up with TRBD2. Trimming cost V 5 bases and J 5 bases; bases outside gene matches: 6. Germline loops: CDR1 SGHAT, CDR2 FQNNGV. There are 15 residues in the CDR3. CDR3 loop: CASSLSGRRTGELFF. In DNA, the CDR3 is TGTGCCAGCAGCCTTAGCGGGAGACGAACCGGGGAGCTGTTTTTT.

The V gene is TRBV7-2, the J gene TRBJ1-1, with 8 nucleotides matching TRBD1. Trimming cost V 5 bases and J 3 bases; bases outside gene matches: 11. In germline, CDR1 is SGHTA, CDR2 FQGNSA. This CDR3 is 16 amino acids long. CDR3 nucleotide sequence: TGTGCCAGCAGCCCCCTGGGACAGGATCTGGACACTGAAGCTTTCTTT. Its protein is CASSPLGQDLDTEAFF.

This chain connects TRBV19 to TRBJ1-5, with D possibly TRBD1 on 5 matching bases. V lost 7 bases and J 0 bases, leaving 19 bases between the germline ends. This CDR3 has 17 residues. Looked up from germline, CDR1 is LNHDA and CDR2 is SQIVND (reference sequence). CDR3 sequence reads: CASTDTLRASSNQPQHF. The CDR3 region has the DNA TGTGCCAGTACGGACACCCTCAGGGCCTCTAGCAATCAGCCCCAGCATTTT.

This chain joins TRBV3-1 (or the pseudogene TRBV3-2) and TRBJ2-5; D is possibly TRBD2 (5 bases). Germline V gives CDR1 LGHDT, CDR2 YNNKEL (reference sequence). V was shortened by 0 bases and J by 5 bases, with 10 bases between the two germline ends. This CDR3 has 14 residues. CDR3 region: CASSQEGRRETQYF. CDR3 nucleotides: TGTGCCAGCAGCCAAGAAGGCCGGAGGGAGACCCAGTACTTC.

The chain uses TRBV6-2 or TRBV6-3 and TRBJ2-3; D is unresolved. V was shortened by 0 bases and J by 0 bases, with 13 bases between the two germline ends. Germline V gene sequence: CDR1 MNHEY, CDR2 SVGEGT. The CDR3 runs 17 residues. The CDR3 is CASSYSMSTSSTDTQYF. Written as DNA, the CDR3 is TGTGCCAGCAGTTACTCGATGTCAACCTCGAGCACAGATACGCAGTATTTT.

This clone has only one observation. V and J are TRBV7-2 and TRBJ2-5, with D unresolved. The V end was cut by 6 bases, the J end by 5 bases, with 19 bases between. CDR1 SGHTA and CDR2 FQGNSA come from the germline V gene. This CDR3 contains 15 residues. In DNA form, the CDR3 reads TGTGCCAGCAGTGTTGCGGCTGGGCCTGCGGAGACCCAGTACTTC. Protein sequence: CASSVAAGPAETQYF.

V is TRBV13 and J is TRBJ2-2, with D unclear. V was cut by 8 bases and J by 3 bases, with 10 bases left in between. The CDR3 is made up of 13 amino acids. Looked up from germline, CDR1 is PRHDT and CDR2 is FYEKMQ (reference sequence). CDR3 residues: CASAQFHTGELFF. DNA for the CDR3: TGTGCCAGCGCCCAGTTTCACACCGGGGAGCTGTTTTTT.